The rows below give T cell receptor beta chains drawn from one sample of a study of blood T cell repertoires in COVID-19. Assay used: immunoSEQ multiplex PCR; TCRdb lists only in-frame clones, some missing. The sample holds 180,000 or so clones, approximately 85% seen once. The specimen sequenced was peripheral blood. These receptors came from a human donor with active or convalescent COVID-19. The donor label of this sample is uncertain. CDR3s include the opening cysteine and the closing phenylalanine or tryptophan. The order of the fields is clone size, V gene, D gene, J gene, CDR3 DNA, CDR3 protein. The D gene is left open where the match is weak. Clone size appears in some rows only: once, few, many, or a class for an expanded clone.

size: once; V: TRBV7-9; D: .; J: TRBJ1-2; DNA: TGTGCCAGCAGCCTCACAGGGAGTAATGGCTACACCTTC; CDR3: CASSLTGSNGYTF
size: .; V: TRBV7-6; D: TRBD2; J: TRBJ2-2; DNA: TGTGCCACCCGCCGATATTTCGGCGGGGGGGACACCGGGGAGCTGTTTTTT; CDR3: CATRRYFGGGDTGELFF
size: .; V: TRBV30; D: TRBD1; J: TRBJ1-5; DNA: TGTGCCTGGAGTCACAGGGGCGGACAGCCCCAGCATTTT; CDR3: CAWSHRGGQPQHF
size: .; V: TRBV5-6; D: .; J: TRBJ1-5; DNA: TGTGCCAGCAGCCTGGGTCGGGGGAAATCTAGCAATCAGCCCCAGCATTTT; CDR3: CASSLGRGKSSNQPQHF
size: .; V: TRBV6-6; D: .; J: TRBJ1-2; DNA: TGTGCCAGCAGTATTTTTCAGGGGAGTGGCTACACCTTC; CDR3: CASSIFQGSGYTF
size: .; V: TRBV3-1/TRBV3-2; D: TRBD1; J: TRBJ2-7; DNA: TGTGCCAGCAGCCTTAGACAGGGGGCTAACGAGCAGTACTTC; CDR3: CASSLRQGANEQYF
size: .; V: TRBV6-5; D: .; J: TRBJ1-2; DNA: TGTGCCAGCAGCTATCAACGACGGAGGAACTATGGCTACACCTTC; CDR3: CASSYQRRRNYGYTF
size: .; V: TRBV7-2; D: TRBD2; J: TRBJ2-3; DNA: TGTGCCAGCAGCCAGACTAGCGGGGGTTATACGCAGTATTTT; CDR3: CASSQTSGGYTQYF
size: .; V: TRBV5-1; D: TRBD1; J: TRBJ1-2; DNA: TGCGCCAGCAGCACGGGACAGGGGATTCTCTATGGCTACACCTTC; CDR3: CASSTGQGILYGYTF
size: .; V: TRBV9; D: TRBD2; J: TRBJ2-1; DNA: TGTGCCAGCAGCGTAGAAGCGGGATATGAGCAGTTCTTC; CDR3: CASSVEAGYEQFF
size: .; V: TRBV4-3; D: .; J: TRBJ2-2; DNA: TGCGCCAGCAGCCAATATAGTCGGGATTATGGCGGGGAGCTGTTTTTT; CDR3: CASSQYSRDYGGELFF
size: .; V: TRBV10-3; D: TRBD1; J: TRBJ1-6; DNA: TGTGCCATCAGTGAGGGGACAGGGGATAATTCACCCCTCCACTTT; CDR3: CAISEGTGDNSPLHF
size: few; V: TRBV7-8; D: TRBD2; J: TRBJ2-2; DNA: TGTGCCAGCAGCTTTGGACTAGCGGGATACACCGGGGAGCTGTTTTTT; CDR3: CASSFGLAGYTGELFF
size: .; V: TRBV19; D: .; J: TRBJ1-5; DNA: TGTGCCAGTAGCGGCAGGGTCCACAATCAGCCCCAGCATTTT; CDR3: CASSGRVHNQPQHF
size: .; V: TRBV5-1; D: TRBD2; J: TRBJ2-3; DNA: TGCGCCAGCACCCCCCTTGGGTCTAGCGGGGGAGCCACAGATACGCAGTATTTT; CDR3: CASTPLGSSGGATDTQYF
size: .; V: TRBV19; D: TRBD1; J: TRBJ2-3; DNA: TGTGCCAGTAGTTTGGGACAGGTAGATACGCAGTATTTT; CDR3: CASSLGQVDTQYF
size: once; V: TRBV3-1/TRBV3-2; D: .; J: TRBJ1-3; DNA: TGTGCCAGCAGCCCTTTACAGGGTGGGGCGGGAAACACCATATATTTT; CDR3: CASSPLQGGAGNTIYF
size: .; V: TRBV28; D: TRBD2; J: TRBJ2-5; DNA: TGTGCCAGCAGCTGGACTAGCGGGCTCAAAGAGACCCAGTACTTC; CDR3: CASSWTSGLKETQYF
size: .; V: TRBV7-3; D: TRBD1; J: TRBJ2-7; DNA: TGTGCCAGCAGCTTACAGGGGGCATGGGGCGAGCAGTACTTC; CDR3: CASSLQGAWGEQYF
size: .; V: TRBV27; D: .; J: TRBJ2-7; DNA: TGTGCCAGCAGTTGGACATTTGGAGGGGAGCAGTACTTC; CDR3: CASSWTFGGEQYF
size: once; V: TRBV5-1; D: TRBD1; J: TRBJ2-5; DNA: TGCGCCAGCCGTTTGCAGGGGGTGATGGAGACCCAGTACTTC; CDR3: CASRLQGVMETQYF
size: .; V: TRBV27; D: TRBD2; J: TRBJ2-1; DNA: TGTGCCAGCAGTTTAAAGTTGAGACTAGCGAGATCCTACAATGAGCAGTTCTTC; CDR3: CASSLKLRLARSYNEQFF
size: .; V: TRBV4-1; D: TRBD1; J: TRBJ1-3; DNA: TGCGCCAGCAGCCAAGGGGGGACAGGGGTCCTCTCTGGAAACACCATATATTTT; CDR3: CASSQGGTGVLSGNTIYF
size: .; V: TRBV10-3; D: .; J: TRBJ2-5; DNA: TGTGCCATCGGTAGGGGGAGGGGAGAGACCCAGTACTTC; CDR3: CAIGRGRGETQYF
size: .; V: TRBV7-9; D: TRBD2; J: TRBJ2-3; DNA: TGTGCCAGCAGCTTAGCTAGCGGGAGGGCCGGAGATACGCAGTATTTT; CDR3: CASSLASGRAGDTQYF
size: .; V: TRBV28; D: .; J: TRBJ1-5; DNA: TGTGCCAGCACCCCGGGACTCATCTATAGCAATCAGCCCCAGCATTTT; CDR3: CASTPGLIYSNQPQHF
size: once; V: TRBV5-1; D: .; J: TRBJ2-7; DNA: TGCGCCAGCGCGGAGAGCGATCCGGACTACGAGCAGTACTTC; CDR3: CASAESDPDYEQYF
size: .; V: TRBV2; D: TRBD1; J: TRBJ1-2; DNA: TGTGCCAGCAGTGAAGCCTTGGGACAGGGCGTTCGCTACACCTTC; CDR3: CASSEALGQGVRYTF
size: .; V: TRBV7-9; D: .; J: TRBJ2-3; DNA: TGTGCCAGCAGGAGGCACACCACAGATACGCAGTATTTT; CDR3: CASRRHTTDTQYF
size: .; V: TRBV7-6; D: .; J: TRBJ2-1; DNA: TGTGCCAGCAGCTTAGGGGCGGGGGCTCTCTCCTACAATGAGCAGTTCTTC; CDR3: CASSLGAGALSYNEQFF
size: .; V: TRBV28; D: TRBD1; J: TRBJ2-7; DNA: TGTGCCAGCACCTCAACGGGACAGGGCTACGAGCAGTACTTC; CDR3: CASTSTGQGYEQYF
size: once; V: TRBV5-1; D: .; J: TRBJ2-7; DNA: TGCGCCAGCAGCGAGGGCTTCGGGGAGACTTACGAGCAGTACTTC; CDR3: CASSEGFGETYEQYF
size: once; V: TRBV18; D: TRBD2; J: TRBJ2-1; DNA: TGTGCCAGCTCACCACCGGGTAAAGCGGGAGATGAGCAGTTCTTC; CDR3: CASSPPGKAGDEQFF
size: .; V: TRBV9; D: TRBD1; J: TRBJ2-3; DNA: TGTGCCAGCAGCGGCTGGACAGGGGGTGTGGATACGCAGTATTTT; CDR3: CASSGWTGGVDTQYF
size: .; V: TRBV12-5; D: TRBD2; J: TRBJ2-2; DNA: TGTGCTAGTGGCCCGAGCGGGAGGAAGGACACCGGGGAGCTGTTTTTT; CDR3: CASGPSGRKDTGELFF
size: .; V: TRBV7-8; D: TRBD2; J: TRBJ2-2; DNA: TGTGCCAGCAGCTTAATAGGCGGGAGTACCGGGGAGCTGTTTTTT; CDR3: CASSLIGGSTGELFF
size: .; V: TRBV19; D: TRBD1; J: TRBJ1-4; DNA: TGTGCCAGTAGTGGACCCTGGGGACAGGGAGACGAAAAACTGTTTTTT; CDR3: CASSGPWGQGDEKLFF
size: .; V: TRBV6-5; D: TRBD2; J: TRBJ2-2; DNA: TGTGCCAGCGGGTCACTAGCGGATCCTAACGGGGAGCTGTTTTTT; CDR3: CASGSLADPNGELFF
size: .; V: TRBV30; D: .; J: TRBJ2-1; DNA: TGTGCCGGGGCATCGGGCTCCTACAATGAGCAGTTCTTC; CDR3: CAGASGSYNEQFF
size: .; V: TRBV28; D: TRBD1; J: TRBJ1-2; DNA: TGTGCCAGCAGTTCCCTCGGGACAGATCCACCCTATGGCTACACCTTC; CDR3: CASSSLGTDPPYGYTF
size: .; V: TRBV9; D: .; J: TRBJ2-6; DNA: TGTGCCAGCAGCGTTTGGACTACCATCTCTGGGGCCAACGTCCTGACTTTC; CDR3: CASSVWTTISGANVLTF
size: .; V: TRBV2; D: TRBD2; J: TRBJ2-2; DNA: TGTGCCAGCAGTGTTCCCCTAGCGGGAGGAACCTTCACAACCGGGGAGCTGTTTTTT; CDR3: CASSVPLAGGTFTTGELFF
size: .; V: TRBV5-1; D: TRBD1; J: TRBJ1-2; DNA: TGCGCCAGCAGCCTACAGGGGGACTCCTATGGCTACACCTTC; CDR3: CASSLQGDSYGYTF
size: .; V: TRBV2; D: TRBD1; J: TRBJ1-1; DNA: TGTGCCAGCAGTAAGACAGGGGCGAACACTGAAGCTTTCTTT; CDR3: CASSKTGANTEAFF
size: .; V: TRBV4-3; D: .; J: TRBJ1-4; DNA: TGCGCCAGCAGCCAGAGTACAGGGTATTACGGCGAAAAACTGTTTTTT; CDR3: CASSQSTGYYGEKLFF
size: .; V: TRBV19; D: TRBD2; J: TRBJ2-1; DNA: TGTGCCAGTAGTATCGGAACGGGGGGGCCGCAGGATGAGCAGTTCTTC; CDR3: CASSIGTGGPQDEQFF
size: .; V: TRBV7-2; D: TRBD2; J: TRBJ2-3; DNA: TGTGCCAGCAGCTTAGTAGTAGCGGGAGGTCAGTATTTT; CDR3: CASSLVVAGGQYF
size: .; V: TRBV5-4; D: .; J: TRBJ1-1; DNA: TGTGCCAGCAGCTTAGGCCAGGGAGGAACTGAAGCTTTCTTT; CDR3: CASSLGQGGTEAFF
size: .; V: TRBV28; D: .; J: TRBJ2-5; DNA: TGTGCCAGTAGGGGGGGCCGAGAGACCCAGTACTTC; CDR3: CASRGGRETQYF
size: few; V: TRBV3-1/TRBV3-2; D: TRBD1; J: TRBJ1-2; DNA: TGTGCCAGCCAGACAGGGTTAGGTGGCTACACCTTC; CDR3: CASQTGLGGYTF
size: .; V: TRBV6-5; D: .; J: TRBJ1-1; DNA: TGTGCCAGCAGGGCCGGAGCTGAAGCTTTCTTT; CDR3: CASRAGAEAFF
size: .; V: TRBV2; D: .; J: TRBJ2-2; DNA: TGTGCCAGCAGTGACAACAGGGTTCACACCGGGGAGCTGTTTTTT; CDR3: CASSDNRVHTGELFF
size: .; V: TRBV3-1/TRBV3-2; D: TRBD2; J: TRBJ2-5; DNA: TGTGCCAGCAGCCTTCGCGGACCAGGGACTAGCGGGAGAGGTGAGACCCAGTACTTC; CDR3: CASSLRGPGTSGRGETQYF
size: .; V: TRBV11-3; D: TRBD2; J: TRBJ2-1; DNA: TGTGCCAGCCAACTAGCGGGAGTAGGGGATGAGCAGTTCTTC; CDR3: CASQLAGVGDEQFF